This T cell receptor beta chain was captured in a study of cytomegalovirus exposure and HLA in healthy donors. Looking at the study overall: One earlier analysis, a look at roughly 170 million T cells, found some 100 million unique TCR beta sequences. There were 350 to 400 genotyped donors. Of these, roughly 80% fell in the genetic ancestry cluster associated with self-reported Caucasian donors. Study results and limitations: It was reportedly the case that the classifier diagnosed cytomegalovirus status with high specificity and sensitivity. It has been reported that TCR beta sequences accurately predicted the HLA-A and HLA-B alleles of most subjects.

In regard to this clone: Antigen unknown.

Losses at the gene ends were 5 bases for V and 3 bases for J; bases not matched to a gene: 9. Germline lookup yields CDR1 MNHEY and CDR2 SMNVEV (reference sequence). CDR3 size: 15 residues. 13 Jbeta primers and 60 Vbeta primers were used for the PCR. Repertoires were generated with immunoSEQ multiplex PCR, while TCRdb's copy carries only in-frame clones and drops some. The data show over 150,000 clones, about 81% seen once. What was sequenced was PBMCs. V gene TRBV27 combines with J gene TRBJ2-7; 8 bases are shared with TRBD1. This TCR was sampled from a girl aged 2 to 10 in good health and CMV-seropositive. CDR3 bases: TGTGCCAGCAGTGCCTCCGGACAGGGACTCTACGAGCAGTACTTC. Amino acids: CASSASGQGLYEQYF.